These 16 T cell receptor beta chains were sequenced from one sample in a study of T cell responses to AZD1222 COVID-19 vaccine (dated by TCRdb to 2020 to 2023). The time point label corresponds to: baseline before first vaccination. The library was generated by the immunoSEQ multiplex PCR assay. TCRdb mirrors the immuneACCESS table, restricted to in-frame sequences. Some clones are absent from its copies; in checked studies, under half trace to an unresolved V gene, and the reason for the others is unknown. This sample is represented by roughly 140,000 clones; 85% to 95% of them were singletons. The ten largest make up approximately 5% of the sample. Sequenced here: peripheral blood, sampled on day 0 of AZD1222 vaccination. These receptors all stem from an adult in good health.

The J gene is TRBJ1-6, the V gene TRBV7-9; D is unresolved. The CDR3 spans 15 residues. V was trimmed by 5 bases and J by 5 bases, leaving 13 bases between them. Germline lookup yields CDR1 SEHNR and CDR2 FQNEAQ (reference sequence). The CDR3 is CASSTLLGDNSPLHF. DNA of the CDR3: TGTGCCAGCAGCACCCTACTAGGCGATAATTCACCCCTCCACTTT.

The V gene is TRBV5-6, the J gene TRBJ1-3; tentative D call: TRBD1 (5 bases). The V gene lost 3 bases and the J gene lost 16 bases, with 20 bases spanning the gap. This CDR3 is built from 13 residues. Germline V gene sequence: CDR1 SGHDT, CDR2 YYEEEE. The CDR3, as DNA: TGTGCCAGCAGCTCATTATTCCGGGACGGCCTTTATTTT. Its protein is CASSSLFRDGLYF.

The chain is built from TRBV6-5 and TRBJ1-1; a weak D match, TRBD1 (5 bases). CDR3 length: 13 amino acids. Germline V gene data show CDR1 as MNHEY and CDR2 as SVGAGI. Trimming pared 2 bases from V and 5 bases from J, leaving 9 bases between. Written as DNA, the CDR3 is TGTGCCAGCAGTTACACCGCAGGGACTGAAGCTTTCTTT. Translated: CASSYTAGTEAFF.

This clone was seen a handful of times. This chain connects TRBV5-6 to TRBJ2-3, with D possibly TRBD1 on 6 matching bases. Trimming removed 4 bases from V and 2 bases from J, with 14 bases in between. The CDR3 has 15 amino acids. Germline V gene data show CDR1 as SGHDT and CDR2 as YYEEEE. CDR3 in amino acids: CASSLGTQLTDTQYF. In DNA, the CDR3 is TGTGCCAGCAGCCTAGGGACACAGCTCACAGATACGCAGTATTTT.

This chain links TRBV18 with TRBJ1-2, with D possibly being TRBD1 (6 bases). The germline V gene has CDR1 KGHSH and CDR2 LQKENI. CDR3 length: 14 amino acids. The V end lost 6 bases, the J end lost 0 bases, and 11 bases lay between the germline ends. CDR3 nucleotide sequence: TGTGCCAGCTCCTCACAGGGATCTAACTATGGCTACACCTTC. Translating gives CASSSQGSNYGYTF.

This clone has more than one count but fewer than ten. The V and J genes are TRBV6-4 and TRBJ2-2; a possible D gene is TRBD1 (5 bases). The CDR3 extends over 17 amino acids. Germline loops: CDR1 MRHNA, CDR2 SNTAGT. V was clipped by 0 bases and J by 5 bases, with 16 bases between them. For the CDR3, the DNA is TGTGCCAGCAGTGACTCTTGGGGAAGGGGATTGACCGGGGAGCTGTTTTTT. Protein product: CASSDSWGRGLTGELFF.

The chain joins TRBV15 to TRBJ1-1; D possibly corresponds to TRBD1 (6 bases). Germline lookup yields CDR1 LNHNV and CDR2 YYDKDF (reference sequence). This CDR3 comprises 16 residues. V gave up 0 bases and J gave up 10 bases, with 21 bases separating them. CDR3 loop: CATSREEGDRSKRAFF. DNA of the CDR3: TGTGCCACCAGCAGAGAAGAGGGTGACAGGTCGAAACGAGCTTTCTTT.

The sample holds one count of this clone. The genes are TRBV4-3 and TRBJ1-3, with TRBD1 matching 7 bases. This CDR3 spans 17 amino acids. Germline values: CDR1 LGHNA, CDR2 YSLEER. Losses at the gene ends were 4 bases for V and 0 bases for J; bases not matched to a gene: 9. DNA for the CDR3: TGCGCCAGCAGCCCTACCGCAGGGGGGTACTCTGGAAACACCATATATTTT. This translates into CASSPTAGGYSGNTIYF.

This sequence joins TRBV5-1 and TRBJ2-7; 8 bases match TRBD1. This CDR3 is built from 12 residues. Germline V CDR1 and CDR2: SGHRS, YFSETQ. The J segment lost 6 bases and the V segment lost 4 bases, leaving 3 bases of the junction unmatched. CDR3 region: CASSLDRAEQYF. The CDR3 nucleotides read TGCGCCAGCAGCCTGGACAGGGCCGAGCAGTACTTC.

The CDR3 sequence: CASRGEGGTYGYTF. The CDR3 region has the DNA TGTGCCAGCAGGGGTGAGGGGGGTACCTATGGCTACACCTTC. The chain has TRBV5-6 and TRBJ1-2; weak D call: TRBD1 (6 bases). V lost 5 bases, J lost 4 bases, and 15 bases lay in between. The CDR3 length is 14 residues. The germline V gene encodes CDR1 SGHDT and CDR2 YYEEEE.

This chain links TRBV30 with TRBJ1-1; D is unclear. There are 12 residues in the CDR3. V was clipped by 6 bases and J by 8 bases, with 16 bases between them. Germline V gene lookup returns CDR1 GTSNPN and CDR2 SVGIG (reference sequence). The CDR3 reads CACVSMLFEAFF. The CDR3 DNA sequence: TGTGCCTGTGTTTCGATGTTGTTCGAAGCTTTCTTT.

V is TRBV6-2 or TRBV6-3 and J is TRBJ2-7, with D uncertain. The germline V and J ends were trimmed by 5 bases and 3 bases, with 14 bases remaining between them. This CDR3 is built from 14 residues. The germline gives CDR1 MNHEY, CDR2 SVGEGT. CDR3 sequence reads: CASSPNGSFYEQYF. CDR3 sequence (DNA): TGTGCCAGCAGTCCCAACGGCAGCTTCTACGAGCAGTACTTC.

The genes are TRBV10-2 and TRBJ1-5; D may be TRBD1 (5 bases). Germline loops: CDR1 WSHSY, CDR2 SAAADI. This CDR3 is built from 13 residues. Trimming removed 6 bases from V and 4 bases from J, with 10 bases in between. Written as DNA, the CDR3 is TGCGCCAGCAGCAGGGAGCGAAATCAGCCCCAGCATTTT. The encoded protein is CASSRERNQPQHF.

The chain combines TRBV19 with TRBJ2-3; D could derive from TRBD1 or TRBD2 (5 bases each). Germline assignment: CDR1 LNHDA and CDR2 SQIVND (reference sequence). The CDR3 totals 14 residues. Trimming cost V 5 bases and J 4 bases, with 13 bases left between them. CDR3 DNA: TGTGCCAGTAGTCTAGGGGAGTACTCAGATACGCAGTATTTT. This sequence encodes CASSLGEYSDTQYF.

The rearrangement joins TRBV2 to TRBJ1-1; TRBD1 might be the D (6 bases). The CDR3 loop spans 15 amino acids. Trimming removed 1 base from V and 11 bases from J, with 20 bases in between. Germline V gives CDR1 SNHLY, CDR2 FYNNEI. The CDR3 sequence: CASSEVRGRPVEAFF. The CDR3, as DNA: TGTGCCAGCAGTGAAGTCAGGGGACGACCCGTGGAGGCTTTCTTT.

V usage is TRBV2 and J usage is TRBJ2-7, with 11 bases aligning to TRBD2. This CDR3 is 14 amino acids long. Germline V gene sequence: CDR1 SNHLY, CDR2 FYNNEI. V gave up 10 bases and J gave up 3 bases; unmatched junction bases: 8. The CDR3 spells CAIDTSGSRYEQYF. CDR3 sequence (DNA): TGTGCCATTGACACTAGCGGGAGTCGCTACGAGCAGTACTTC.